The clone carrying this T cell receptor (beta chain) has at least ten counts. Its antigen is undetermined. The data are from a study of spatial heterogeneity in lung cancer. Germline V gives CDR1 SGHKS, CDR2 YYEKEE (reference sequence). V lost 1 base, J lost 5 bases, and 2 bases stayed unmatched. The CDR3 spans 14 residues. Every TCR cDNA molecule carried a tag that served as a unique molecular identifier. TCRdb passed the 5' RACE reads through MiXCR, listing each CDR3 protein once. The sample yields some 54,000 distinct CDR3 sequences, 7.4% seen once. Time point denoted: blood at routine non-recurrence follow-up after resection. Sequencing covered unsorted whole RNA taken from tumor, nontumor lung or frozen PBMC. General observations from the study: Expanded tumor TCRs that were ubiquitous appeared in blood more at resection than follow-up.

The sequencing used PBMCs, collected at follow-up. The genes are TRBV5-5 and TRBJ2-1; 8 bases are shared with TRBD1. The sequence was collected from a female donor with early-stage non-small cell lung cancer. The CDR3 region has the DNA TGTGCCAGCAGCTTGCCACAGGGGGACAATGAGCAGTTCTTC. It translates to CASSLPQGDNEQFF.